Included here is one T cell receptor beta chain sequence, with context. This sample was included in a study of blood T cell repertoires in COVID-19. Turning to the study itself: There were acute and convalescent COVID-19 samples, and they came from the United States, Italy and Spain.

CDR1 is MDHEN and CDR2 is SYDVKM in the germline V gene. This CDR3 region has 13 residues. V lost 5 bases to trimming and J lost 4 bases, with 6 bases between them. Here immunoSEQ multiplex PCR was the method, and the copy in TCRdb shows in-frame clones only, minus some. The repertoire holds tens of thousands of clones, with over 75% as singletons. This TCR was sampled from a human donor in a cohort sampled during active COVID-19. The chain combines TRBV28 with TRBJ1-6; D unclear. Sequences were obtained from peripheral blood. The CDR3 nucleotides are TGTGCCAGCAGTGAGCAATATAATTCACCCCTCCACTTT. Protein sequence: CASSEQYNSPLHF. Complete variable domain (other parts from reference TRBV28 and TRBJ1-6): DVKVTQSSRYLVKRTGEKVFLECVQDMDHENMFWYRQDPGLGLRLIYFSYDVKMKEKGDIPEGYSVSREKKERFSLILESASTNQTSMYLCASSEQYNSPLHFGNGTRLTVT.